The source of this TCR beta chain is a study of T cell repertoires in cytomegalovirus infection (dated by TCRdb to between 2018 and 2021). A note on the overall study: Peptide stimulations targeted recently identified HLA-C-restricted CMV epitopes, whose presentation resists viral immunomodulation, together with well-studied HLA-B-restricted epitopes. Donor HLA type was relevant to the analysis, because carriage of CMV infection together with the matching HLA type was indicated by public TCR beta signatures.

Sequencer: Illumina HiSeq 1500. TCRdb trimmed public reads at Q25 via fastp, called clones via MiXCR and kept in-frame beta chains. Identical CDR3 protein sequences are pooled into one entry, listed with their most common genes and DNA. The sample data list hundreds of thousands of distinct CDR3 sequences, and roughly 30% of these were observed just once. The top ten clones comprise 13% of the sample. General conclusions and limits of the study: In both this cohort and an independent roughly 330-donor cohort, the cumulative frequency of public TCR beta family members distinguished carriers of CMV infection plus the relevant HLA type. The ex vivo response was dominated by HLA-C-restricted CMV-specific TCR beta clonotypes, which also provided the single most frequent clonotype in two of eight donors.

CDR3 length: 16 amino acids, cysteine to phenylalanine. Of the read, only the CDR3 DNA is kept; its 48 bases are in frame from base 1. The germline V gene yields SNHLY for CDR1 and FYNNEI for CDR2. Clipping removes 9 bases from V and 0 bases from J, with 11 as the unmatched junction base count. The sample's treatment or condition label, in plain terms: in vitro stimulation with specific CMV peptide epitopes to enrich CMV-specific T cells. Of note for this clonotype: Its antigen is not yet known. Base qualities are missing; no much larger clone stands one base away.

This specimen was cultured CD8+ T cells from PBMCs, taken from culture after CMV antigen stimulation. The V gene is TRBV2 and the J gene is TRBJ2-3, and TRBD2 aligns with 8 junction nucleotides. The receptor was derived from a human donor in good health (CMV status not recorded). Some clones in this sample may be carry-over from other donors' samples. The CDR3 reads as follows: CASPAFGGASTDTQYF. The DNA reads as follows: TGTGCCAGTCCAGCCTTCGGGGGGGCCAGCACAGATACGCAGTATTTT.